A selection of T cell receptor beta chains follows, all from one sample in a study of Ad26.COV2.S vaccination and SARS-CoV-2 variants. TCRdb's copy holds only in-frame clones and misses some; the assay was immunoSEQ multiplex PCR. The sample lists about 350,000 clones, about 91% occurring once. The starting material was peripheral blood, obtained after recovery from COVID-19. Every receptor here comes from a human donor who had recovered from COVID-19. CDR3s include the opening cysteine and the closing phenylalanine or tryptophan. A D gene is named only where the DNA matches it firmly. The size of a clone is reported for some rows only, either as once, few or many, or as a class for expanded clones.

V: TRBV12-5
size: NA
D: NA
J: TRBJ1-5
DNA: TGTGCTAGTGGTTTGGTCAGGGAAGGTCAGCCCCAGCATTTT
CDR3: CASGLVREGQPQHF

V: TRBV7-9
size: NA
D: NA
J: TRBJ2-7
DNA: TGTGCCAGCAGCATGGGTTCCTACGAGCAGTACTTC
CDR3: CASSMGSYEQYF

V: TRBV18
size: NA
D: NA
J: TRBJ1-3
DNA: TGTGCCAGCTCCTCGGGGTACTCTGGAAACACCATATATTTT
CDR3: CASSSGYSGNTIYF

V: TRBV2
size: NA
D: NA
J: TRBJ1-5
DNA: TGTGCCAGCACCATCGCCTCCTTCAAAGATCAGCCCCAGCATTTT
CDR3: CASTIASFKDQPQHF

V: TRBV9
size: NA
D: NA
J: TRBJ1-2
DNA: TGTGCCAGCAGCGTAGGTTTTTACCGGGACACGATTTCTGGTGGCTACACCTTC
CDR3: CASSVGFYRDTISGGYTF

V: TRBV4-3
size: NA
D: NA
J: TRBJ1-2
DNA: TGCGCCAGCAGCCGGACGGCTACGAATGGCTACACCTTC
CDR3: CASSRTATNGYTF

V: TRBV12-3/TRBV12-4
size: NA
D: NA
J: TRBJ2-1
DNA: TGTGCCAGCGCCTGGGGGAACAATGAGCAGTTCTTC
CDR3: CASAWGNNEQFF

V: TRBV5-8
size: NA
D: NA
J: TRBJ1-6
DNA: TGTGCCAGCAGCGTGGGGGACAAGTTTAATTCACCCCTCCACTTT
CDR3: CASSVGDKFNSPLHF

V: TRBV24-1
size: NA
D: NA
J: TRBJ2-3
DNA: TGTGCCACCAGTGATATCGATCAGGATACGCAGTATTTT
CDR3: CATSDIDQDTQYF

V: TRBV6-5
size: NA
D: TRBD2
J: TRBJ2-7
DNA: TGTGCCAGCCCCCCGGGGGGGGCAGGCCTCTACGAGCAGTACTTC
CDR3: CASPPGGAGLYEQYF

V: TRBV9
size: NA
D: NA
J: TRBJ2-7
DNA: TGTGCCAGCAGCCCACTCAGGAGCGACGAGCAGTACTTC
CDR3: CASSPLRSDEQYF

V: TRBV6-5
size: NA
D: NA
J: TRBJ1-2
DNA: TGTGCCAGCAGTAGTGGGGATGGCTATGGCTACACCTTC
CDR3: CASSSGDGYGYTF

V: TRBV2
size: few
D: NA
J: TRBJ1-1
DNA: TGTGCCAGCAGTGAAGCCTTTACCGGGCCTGAAGCTTTCTTT
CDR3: CASSEAFTGPEAFF

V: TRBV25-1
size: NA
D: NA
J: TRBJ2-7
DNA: TGTGCCAGCAGTGAAGGGTTCGCCAGTTTCCACGAGCAGTACTTC
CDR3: CASSEGFASFHEQYF

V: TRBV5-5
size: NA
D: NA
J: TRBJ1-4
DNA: TGTGCCAGCAGCTTGGACAGTTTTAATGAAAAACTGTTTTTT
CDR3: CASSLDSFNEKLFF

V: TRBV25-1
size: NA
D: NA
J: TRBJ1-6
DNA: TGTGCCAGCAGTGACACCGGGACATTCTTTTCACCCCTCCACTTT
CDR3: CASSDTGTFFSPLHF

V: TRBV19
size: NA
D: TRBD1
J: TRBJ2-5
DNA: TGTGCCAGTAGTGGGGACAGGTCAGTGACCCAGTACTTC
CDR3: CASSGDRSVTQYF

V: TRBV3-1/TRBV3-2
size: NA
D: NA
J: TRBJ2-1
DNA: TGTGCCAGCAGCCAATCTTCAGGACGAAATGAGCAGTTCTTC
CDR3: CASSQSSGRNEQFF

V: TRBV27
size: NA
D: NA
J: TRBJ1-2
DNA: TGTGCCACCGCTTTGGGTGCAAGGGGGGGCGCCTATGGCTACACCTTC
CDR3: CATALGARGGAYGYTF

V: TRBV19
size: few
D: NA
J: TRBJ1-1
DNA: TGTGCCAGTAGTGTCGCAAGGCACCGAGGGCCCATGAACACTGAAGCTTTCTTT
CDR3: CASSVARHRGPMNTEAFF

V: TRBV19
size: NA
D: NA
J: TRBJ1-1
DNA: TGTGCCAGTAGTCAACTCGGGGTTGGCACTGAAGCTTTCTTT
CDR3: CASSQLGVGTEAFF

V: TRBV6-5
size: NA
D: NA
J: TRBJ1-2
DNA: TGTGCCAGCAGGAATAACGGACTGGGAGCCTATGGCTACACCTTC
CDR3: CASRNNGLGAYGYTF

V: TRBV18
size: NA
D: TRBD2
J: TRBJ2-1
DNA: TGTGCCAGCTCACCGTTCGACTCAGCGGGGGGGTTCAAAGACAATGAGCAGTTCTTC
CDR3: CASSPFDSAGGFKDNEQFF

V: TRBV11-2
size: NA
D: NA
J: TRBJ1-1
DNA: TGTGCCAGCAGCCCTACGGCAGGTATGAACACTGAAGCTTTCTTT
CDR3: CASSPTAGMNTEAFF

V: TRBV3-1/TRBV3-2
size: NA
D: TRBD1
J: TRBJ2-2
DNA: TGTGCCAGCAGCCGTCGGGGACAGGGGGACACCGGGGAGCTGTTTTTT
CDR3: CASSRRGQGDTGELFF

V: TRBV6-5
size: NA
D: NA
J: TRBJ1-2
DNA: TGTGCCAGCAGTTATGGGGCAGGTCTCACGGGCTATGGCTACACCTTC
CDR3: CASSYGAGLTGYGYTF

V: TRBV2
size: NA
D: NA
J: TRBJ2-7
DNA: TGTGCCAGCAGTGAGGGGTACCGAGCCTACGAGCAGTACTTC
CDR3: CASSEGYRAYEQYF

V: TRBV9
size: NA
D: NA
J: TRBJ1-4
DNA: TGTGCCAGCAGCGTAGGGGTTTCGGGGAATGAAAAACTGTTTTTT
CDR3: CASSVGVSGNEKLFF

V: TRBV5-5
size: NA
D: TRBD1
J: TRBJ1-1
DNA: TGTGCCAGCAGCCGGGACAGGGGGTTAGGCACTGAAGCTTTCTTT
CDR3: CASSRDRGLGTEAFF

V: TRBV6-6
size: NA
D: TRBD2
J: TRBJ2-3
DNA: TGTGCCAGCAGCACCACGAACCCGGGACTAGCGGGGGGGCAGGGCACAGATACGCAGTATTTT
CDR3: CASSTTNPGLAGGQGTDTQYF

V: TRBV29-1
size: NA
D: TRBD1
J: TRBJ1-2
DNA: TGCAGCGTCGCACCGGGACAGGGTCCTGGCTACACCTTC
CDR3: CSVAPGQGPGYTF

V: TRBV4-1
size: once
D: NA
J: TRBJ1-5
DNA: TGCGCCAGCAGCCCCCCAGGACAGCCCCAGCATTTT
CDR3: CASSPPGQPQHF

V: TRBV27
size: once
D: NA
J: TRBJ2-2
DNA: TGTGCCAGCAGCCCGGGAGTGAACACCGGGGAGCTGTTTTTT
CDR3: CASSPGVNTGELFF

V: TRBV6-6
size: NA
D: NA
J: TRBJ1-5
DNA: TGTGCCAGCTCCAATCAGCCCCAGCATTTT
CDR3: CASSNQPQHF

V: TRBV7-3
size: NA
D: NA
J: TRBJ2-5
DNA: TGTGCCAGCAGCTTATGGGGGAACTCAGAGACCCAGTACTTC
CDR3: CASSLWGNSETQYF

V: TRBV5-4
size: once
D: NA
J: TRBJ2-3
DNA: TGTGCCAGCAGCGGTGGGTATCGAGGAATAGATACGCAGTATTTT
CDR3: CASSGGYRGIDTQYF

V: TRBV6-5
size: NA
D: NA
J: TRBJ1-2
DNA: TGTGCCAGCAGTTACTCGAAGTTGGTCCATGGCTACACCTTC
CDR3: CASSYSKLVHGYTF

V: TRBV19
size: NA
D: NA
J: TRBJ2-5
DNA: TGTGCCAGTAGTGGGTCCTCGGGGCGGGGAGAAGAGACCCAGTACTTC
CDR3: CASSGSSGRGEETQYF

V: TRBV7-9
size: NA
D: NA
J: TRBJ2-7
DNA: TGTGCCAGCAGCACACGACAAACCTACGAGCAGTACTTC
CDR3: CASSTRQTYEQYF

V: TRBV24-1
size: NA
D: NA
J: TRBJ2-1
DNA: TGTGCCACCAGTGATTTGCCCCGTCCGGATGAGCAGTTCTTC
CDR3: CATSDLPRPDEQFF

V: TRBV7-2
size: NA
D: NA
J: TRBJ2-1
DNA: TGTGCCAGCAGTTCCCACGGATCGTACAATGAGCAGTTCTTC
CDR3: CASSSHGSYNEQFF

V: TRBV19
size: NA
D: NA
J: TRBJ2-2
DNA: TGTGCCAGTAGTGGTCTTGGAAGGGAGCTGTTTTTT
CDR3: CASSGLGRELFF

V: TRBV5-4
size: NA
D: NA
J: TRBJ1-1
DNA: TGTGCCAGCAGCCTCAACACTGAAGCTTTCTTT
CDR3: CASSLNTEAFF

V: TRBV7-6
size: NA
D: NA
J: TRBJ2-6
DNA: TGTGCCAGCAGCTTAGGATCAGGGAGCTCTGGGGCCAACGTCCTGACTTTC
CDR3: CASSLGSGSSGANVLTF

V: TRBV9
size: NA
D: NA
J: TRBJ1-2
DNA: TGTGCCAGCGGGGCCGGCTACACCTTC
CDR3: CASGAGYTF

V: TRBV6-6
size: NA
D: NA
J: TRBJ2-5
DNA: TGTGCCAGCAGTTTTGTCGACTGGGAGACCCAGTACTTC
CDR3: CASSFVDWETQYF

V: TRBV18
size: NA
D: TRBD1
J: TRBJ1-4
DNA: TGTGCCAGCTCACTCCCGGGGACAGGAGAAAAACTGTTTTTT
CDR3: CASSLPGTGEKLFF

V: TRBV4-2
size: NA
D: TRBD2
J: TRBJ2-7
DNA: TGTGCCAGCAGCCCTACGGGGGGGCTATACCACGAGCAGTACTTC
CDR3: CASSPTGGLYHEQYF

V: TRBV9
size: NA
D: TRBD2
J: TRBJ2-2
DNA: TGTGCCAGCAGCCCGAGCGGGGGGATGAACACCGGGGAGCTGTTTTTT
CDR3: CASSPSGGMNTGELFF

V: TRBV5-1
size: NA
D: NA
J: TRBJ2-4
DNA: TGCGCCAGCAGCTTGGGGTCGGTTACAAGTAGTGACATTCAGTACTTC
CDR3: CASSLGSVTSSDIQYF

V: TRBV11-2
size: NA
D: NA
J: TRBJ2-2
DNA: TGTGCCAGCAGCTTAAGGAGTGGAGGGCTTGCGAACACCGGGGAGCTGTTTTTT
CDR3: CASSLRSGGLANTGELFF

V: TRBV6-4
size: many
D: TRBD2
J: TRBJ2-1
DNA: TGTGCCAGCAGCGCCACTAGCGGGGGGGGGTTCAATGAGCAGTTCTTC
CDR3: CASSATSGGGFNEQFF

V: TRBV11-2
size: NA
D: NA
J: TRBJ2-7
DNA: TGTGCCAGCAGCTCACGAGGGGTCTACGAGCAGTACTTC
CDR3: CASSSRGVYEQYF

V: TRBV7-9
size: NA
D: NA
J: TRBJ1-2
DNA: TGTGCCAGCAGCTCGGAGGGAATGAACTATGGCTACACCTTC
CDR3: CASSSEGMNYGYTF

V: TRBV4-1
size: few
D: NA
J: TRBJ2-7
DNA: TGCGCCAGCAGCCAAGAAAGATACAGTCTAGAGCAGTACTTC
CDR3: CASSQERYSLEQYF

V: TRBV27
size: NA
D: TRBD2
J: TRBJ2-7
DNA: TGTGCCAGCAGCCGCTCGATCTTTAGCGGGGTAGACGAGCAGTACTTC
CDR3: CASSRSIFSGVDEQYF